The 16 T cell receptor beta chains in this list originate from one sample, sequenced in a study of T cell repertoires in cytomegalovirus infection. A single record per CDR3 protein comes from TCRdb applying MiXCR to the reads. The sample has some 480,000 distinct CDR3 sequences; roughly a third are singletons. Their target antigens are unknown. The starting material was cultured PBMCs, obtained from culture after CMV antigen stimulation. The receptors were sampled from a human donor in good health (CMV status not recorded). Some clones in this sample may be carry-over from other donors' samples.

V is TRBV7-8 and J is TRBJ2-3; possible D gene TRBD2, 6 bases. There are 17 residues in the CDR3. V dropped 3 bases and J dropped 0 bases, with 16 bases sitting between them. Looked up from germline, CDR1 is SGHVS and CDR2 is FQNEAQ. The CDR3 coding sequence is TGTGCCAGCAGCTTCCTTTTCGGGAGTGGGAGCACAGATACGCAGTATTTT. This sequence encodes CASSFLFGSGSTDTQYF.

This clonotype came up a few times. The rearrangement uses TRBV11-2 and TRBJ2-2; 15 bases agree with TRBD2. V was clipped by 5 bases and J by 5 bases; unmatched bases: 9. The CDR3 is 18 residues long. Germline V gene sequence: CDR1 SGHAT, CDR2 FQNNGV. CDR3 sequence (DNA): TGTGCCAGCAGCCCAGGACTAGCGGGAGGGCCGGAAACCGGGGAGCTGTTTTTT. Its translation is CASSPGLAGGPETGELFF.

This clonotype was observed at least ten times. The chain recombines TRBV7-2 with TRBJ1-4; D gene uncertain. The CDR3 has 14 residues. Trimming stripped 4 bases from V and 7 bases from J, with 13 bases between. Germline-derived CDR1 and CDR2 are SGHTA and FQGNSA. This chain's CDR3 is CASSSHPVVEKLFF. For the CDR3, the DNA is TGTGCCAGCAGCTCCCACCCTGTTGTTGAAAAACTGTTTTTT.

This clonotype was recorded a few times. V and J are TRBV6-1 and TRBJ1-6, with 9 bases that match TRBD1. The CDR3 loop spans 14 amino acids. CDR1 and CDR2 (germline): MNHNS, SASEGT. The trim removed 5 bases at V and 6 bases at J, leaving 2 bases unmatched. DNA for the CDR3: TGTGCCAGCAGTCGACAGGGGGGTAATTCACCCCTCCACTTT. Amino acids: CASSRQGGNSPLHF.

Only a few counts were recorded for this clonotype. The J gene is TRBJ2-7, the V gene TRBV4-1, with TRBD2 matching over 10 bases. Germline V gene sequence: CDR1 MGHRA, CDR2 YSYEKL. CDR3 length: 12 amino acids. Trimming cost V 4 bases and J 12 bases; bases outside gene matches: 6. The CDR3 is CASSPQAGGRYF. CDR3 nucleotide sequence: TGCGCCAGCAGCCCGCAAGCGGGAGGGAGGTACTTC.

The V gene is TRBV4-1, the J gene TRBJ1-1, with D unclear. CDR1 is MGHRA and CDR2 is YSYEKL in the germline V gene. Trimming stripped 1 base from V and 0 bases from J, with 6 bases between. This CDR3 is 14 amino acids long. CDR3 in amino acids: CASSQVPMNTEAFF. The DNA of the CDR3 is TGCGCCAGCAGCCAAGTTCCCATGAACACTGAAGCTTTCTTT.

The rearrangement uses TRBV29-1 and TRBJ2-1; 12 nucleotides align to TRBD2. The CDR3 runs to 15 residues. In germline, CDR1 is SQVTM, CDR2 ANQGSEA. V shed 1 base and J 6 bases; nucleotides not matched to a gene: 4. The CDR3 nucleotides are TGCAGCGTTGAAGGGACTAGCGGGACCAGCAATGAGCAGTTCTTC. Protein sequence: CSVEGTSGTSNEQFF.

V and J are TRBV4-1 and TRBJ2-1, with 8 bases lining up with TRBD2. The trim removed 4 bases at V and 9 bases at J, leaving 8 bases unmatched. Germline loops: CDR1 MGHRA, CDR2 YSYEKL. This CDR3 is 14 amino acids long. The CDR3 loop reads CASSLGLGEGEQFF. The CDR3 region has the DNA TGCGCCAGCAGCCTGGGACTAGGGGAGGGTGAGCAGTTCTTC.

This clonotype has only a few counts. The rearrangement uses TRBV7-7 and TRBJ2-7; D might be TRBD1 or TRBD2, each matching 5 bases. Trimming took 4 bases from V and 0 from J, leaving 10 bases between them. The CDR3 loop spans 14 amino acids. CDR1 and CDR2 (germline): SSHAT, FNYEAQ (reference sequence). The CDR3 nucleotides read TGTGCCAGCAGCTCGGGACCGCTCTCCTACGAGCAGTACTTC. It is translated as CASSSGPLSYEQYF.

This chain links TRBV24-1 with TRBJ1-2; D perhaps matches TRBD1 (6 bases). This CDR3 contains 15 residues. Germline V CDR1 and CDR2: KGHDR, SFDVKD. V lost 3 bases and J lost 5, with 15 bases in between. The CDR3 reads CATSDPGQGSYGYTF. The CDR3 DNA follows: TGTGCCACCAGTGATCCGGGACAAGGCTCTTATGGCTACACCTTC.

This clonotype was found many times. As DNA, the CDR3 is TGTGCCAGCAGCTTAGCTGGCGGGACTGGGGGTGAGCAGTTCTTC. Protein sequence: CASSLAGGTGGEQFF. V is TRBV7-8 and J is TRBJ2-1, with D maybe TRBD2 (6 bases). CDR3 size: 15 residues. The V and J ends lost 0 bases and 9 bases respectively, with 15 bases between them. CDR1 is SGHVS, CDR2 FQNEAQ, per germline.

This clonotype showed up just a few times. The CDR3 region is CASSLMGGYTEAFF. In nucleotides, the CDR3 is TGTGCCAGCAGCTTAATGGGGGGATACACTGAAGCTTTCTTT. The chain links TRBV11-3 to TRBJ1-1, with D maybe TRBD1 (5 bases). In germline, CDR1 is SGHNT, CDR2 YENEEA. Trimming cost V 2 bases and J 3 bases, with 10 bases left between them. There are 14 residues in the CDR3.

The V and J genes are TRBV28 and TRBJ1-2; the D gene is possibly TRBD1 (5 bases). Germline assignment: CDR1 MDHEN and CDR2 SYDVKM. Trimming took off 4 bases at V and 8 bases at J, with 11 bases between the two ends. The CDR3 sequence is 12 residues long. The CDR3 coding sequence is TGTGCCAGCAGTTGGGGGGGGGTCGGCTACACCTTC. Encoded protein: CASSWGGVGYTF.

This clonotype appeared many times. V gene TRBV7-2 combines with J gene TRBJ1-2; D ambiguous. The V end lost 0 bases, the J end lost 4 bases, and 9 bases lay between the germline ends. CDR1 is SGHTA, CDR2 FQGNSA, per germline. This CDR3 spans 14 amino acids. The CDR3 DNA follows: TGTGCCAGCAGCTTAGCGTCGTCCGGCTATGGCTACACCTTC. Translated: CASSLASSGYGYTF.

This clonotype showed up just a few times. The J gene is TRBJ1-2, the V gene TRBV19; 9 bases line up with TRBD1. V was clipped by 5 bases and J by 5 bases; unmatched bases: 9. The CDR3 has 15 residues. Germline V CDR1 and CDR2: LNHDA, SQIVND (reference sequence). The CDR3 DNA sequence: TGTGCCAGTAGTGTGGACAGGGGAGAACTATATGGCTACACCTTC. Its protein is CASSVDRGELYGYTF.

This clonotype has a handful of counts. This rearrangement joins TRBV27 to TRBJ1-2, with a weak D call TRBD1 (6 bases). Germline loops: CDR1 MNHEY, CDR2 SMNVEV (reference sequence). V lost 6 bases, J lost 5 bases, and 22 bases lay in between. The CDR3 has 16 residues. CDR3 protein: CASRPGHLEGGYGYTF. As DNA, the CDR3 is TGTGCCAGCAGACCGGGACACCTCGAGGGAGGTTATGGCTACACCTTC.